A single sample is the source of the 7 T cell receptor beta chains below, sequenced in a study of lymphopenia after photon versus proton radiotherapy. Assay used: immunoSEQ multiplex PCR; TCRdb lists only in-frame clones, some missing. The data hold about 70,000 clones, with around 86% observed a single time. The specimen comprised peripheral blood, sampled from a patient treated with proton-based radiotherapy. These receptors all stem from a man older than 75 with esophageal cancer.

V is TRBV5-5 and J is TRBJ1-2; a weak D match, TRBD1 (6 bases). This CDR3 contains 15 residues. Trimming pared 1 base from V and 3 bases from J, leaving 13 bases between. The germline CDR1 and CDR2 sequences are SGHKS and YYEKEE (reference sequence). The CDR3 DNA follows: TGTGCCAGCAGCTTGTCGGGGGGCGCGCACTATGGCTACACCTTC. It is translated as CASSLSGGAHYGYTF.

The CDR3 sequence is CASSGRGLNYGYTF. The CDR3 DNA is TGTGCCAGCAGCGGCAGGGGACTCAACTATGGCTACACCTTC. This chain connects TRBV27 to TRBJ1-2; maybe TRBD1 (6 bases). Looked up from germline, CDR1 is MNHEY and CDR2 is SMNVEV (reference sequence). The V end was cut by 6 bases, the J end by 2 bases, with 13 bases between. The CDR3 loop spans 14 amino acids.

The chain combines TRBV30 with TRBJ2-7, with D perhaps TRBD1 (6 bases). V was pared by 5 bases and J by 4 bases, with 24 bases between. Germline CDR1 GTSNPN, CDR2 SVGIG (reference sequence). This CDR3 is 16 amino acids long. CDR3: CAWANPWPGESYEQYF. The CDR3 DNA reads TGTGCCTGGGCAAACCCCTGGCCAGGGGAATCGTACGAGCAGTACTTC.

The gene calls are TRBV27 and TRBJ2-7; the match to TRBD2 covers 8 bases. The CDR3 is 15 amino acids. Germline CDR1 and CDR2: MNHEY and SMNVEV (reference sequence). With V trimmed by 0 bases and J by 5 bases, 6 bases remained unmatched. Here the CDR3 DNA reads TGTGCCAGCAGTTTATCGTACGGGAGGGCCGACGAGCAGTACTTC. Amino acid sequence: CASSLSYGRADEQYF.

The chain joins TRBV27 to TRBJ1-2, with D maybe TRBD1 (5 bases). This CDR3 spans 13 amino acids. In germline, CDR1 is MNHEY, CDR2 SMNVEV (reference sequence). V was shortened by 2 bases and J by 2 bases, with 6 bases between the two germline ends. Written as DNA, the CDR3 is TGTGCCAGCAGTTTAAGGGGAAACTATGGCTACACCTTC. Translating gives CASSLRGNYGYTF.

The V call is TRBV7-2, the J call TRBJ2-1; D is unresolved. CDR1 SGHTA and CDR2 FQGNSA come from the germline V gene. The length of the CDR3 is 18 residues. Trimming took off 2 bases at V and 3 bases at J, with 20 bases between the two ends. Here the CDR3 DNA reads TGTGCCAGCAGCTTAAGTAAGGGCCAGACTGACCTCTACAATGAGCAGTTCTTC. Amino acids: CASSLSKGQTDLYNEQFF.

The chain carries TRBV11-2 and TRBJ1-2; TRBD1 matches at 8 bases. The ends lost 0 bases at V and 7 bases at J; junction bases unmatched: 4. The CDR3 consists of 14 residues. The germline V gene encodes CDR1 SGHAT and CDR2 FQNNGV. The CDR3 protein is CASSLERTGLGYTF. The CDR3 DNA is TGTGCCAGCAGCTTAGAACGGACAGGGCTTGGCTACACCTTC. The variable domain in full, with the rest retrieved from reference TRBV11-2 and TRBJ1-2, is EAGVAQSPRYKIIEKRQSVAFWCNPISGHATLYWYQQILGQGPKLLIQFQNNGVVDDSQLPKDRFSAERLKGVDSTLKIQPAKLEDSAVYLCASSLERTGLGYTFGSGTRLTVV.